These 17 T cell receptor beta chains were sequenced from one sample in a study of cytotoxic CD8 clonotypes in ibrutinib-treated CLL. Clones were sequenced by immunoSEQ multiplex PCR, and TCRdb holds only the in-frame ones, with some missing. The sample includes fewer than 85,000 clones, roughly 83% of them seen just once. The input for sequencing was PBMCs, taken after 12 months of ibrutinib treatment. Receptors were obtained from a human donor with chronic lymphocytic leukemia.

This clone was detected once. The chain joins TRBV4-3 to TRBJ2-3; 7 positions agree with TRBD1. The length of the CDR3 is 15 residues. The germline V gene encodes CDR1 LGHNA and CDR2 YSLEER. After removal of 4 bases from V and 2 bases from J, the junction contained 6 bases not matched to a gene. This CDR3 reads CASSPRDRPTDTQYF. In nucleotides, the CDR3 is TGCGCCAGCAGCCCCCGGGACAGACCCACAGATACGCAGTATTTT.

This clone was counted a single time. This chain links TRBV6-5 with TRBJ2-7; D might be TRBD2 (6 bases). The CDR3 contains 11 residues. Germline V lookup: CDR1 MNHEY, CDR2 SVGAGI. Between the trimmed V and J ends, which lost 8 bases and 6 bases, there was a span of 11 bases. The CDR3 DNA sequence: TGTGCCAGCGGGAGGTCGGCCGAGCAGTACTTC. Encoded protein: CASGRSAEQYF.

The chain joins TRBV5-5 to TRBJ2-2, with a tentative D call TRBD2 (5 bases). CDR3 length: 19 residues. Germline-derived CDR1 and CDR2 are SGHKS and YYEKEE (reference sequence). With 0 bases removed from V and 5 bases from J, the gap between germline ends came to 23 bases. In DNA, the CDR3 is TGTGCCAGCAGCTTGGTGGGTGCGGACCCGGAGGTCCTTACCGGGGAGCTGTTTTTT. It specifies CASSLVGADPEVLTGELFF.

This clone was recorded once. The chain is built from TRBV7-9 and TRBJ1-4, with 7 bases that match TRBD1. This CDR3 is built from 15 residues. V lost 1 base to trimming and J lost 6 bases; unmatched junction nucleotides: 5. Germline V gene lookup returns CDR1 SEHNR and CDR2 FQNEAQ (reference sequence). CDR3 protein: CASSLVGRGDEKLFF. The CDR3 nucleotides read TGTGCCAGCAGCTTAGTTGGCAGGGGGGATGAAAAACTGTTTTTT. The full variable domain, rest sourced from reference TRBV7-9 and TRBJ1-4, is DTGVSQNPRHKITKRGQNVTFRCDPISEHNRLYWYRQTLGQGPEFLTYFQNEAQLEKSRLLSDRFSAERPKGSFSTLEIQRTEQGDSAMYLCASSLVGRGDEKLFFGSGTQLSVL.

The CDR3 DNA sequence: TGTGCCAGCAGCCCCAGCAGGGGGATGACCCAGTACTTC. Protein sequence: CASSPSRGMTQYF. The rearrangement uses TRBV6-5 and TRBJ2-5; TRBD1 matches at 7 bases. The ends lost 6 bases at V and 7 bases at J; junction bases unmatched: 8. Germline V gives CDR1 MNHEY, CDR2 SVGAGI. This CDR3 is 13 amino acids long.

V and J are TRBV6-1 and TRBJ2-5; D is undetermined. The CDR3 contains 11 residues. V shed 6 bases and J shed 3 bases, with 5 bases lying between them. Germline V CDR1 and CDR2: MNHNS, SASEGT. CDR3 amino acids: CASRTEETQYF. The CDR3 DNA is TGTGCCAGCAGAACAGAAGAGACCCAGTACTTC.

This clone was seen just once. The chain carries TRBV4-2 and TRBJ2-4; D possibly matches TRBD1 or TRBD2 (6 bases each). The germline V and J ends were trimmed by 4 bases and 2 bases, with 12 bases remaining between them. This CDR3 has 15 amino acids. Germline CDR1 and CDR2: LGHNA and YNFKEQ. CDR3 nucleotide sequence: TGTGCCAGCAGCCTCGAGGGGGGTTCCAAAAACATTCAGTACTTC. Its translation is CASSLEGGSKNIQYF.

V gene TRBV5-1 combines with J gene TRBJ1-1; D is perhaps TRBD1 (5 bases). Trimming removed 2 bases from V and 1 base from J, with 9 bases in between. This CDR3 comprises 14 residues. The germline CDR1 and CDR2 sequences are SGHRS and YFSETQ. The CDR3 loop is CASSFGTGNTEAFF. Written as DNA, the CDR3 is TGCGCCAGCAGCTTTGGGACGGGGAACACTGAAGCTTTCTTT.

The rearrangement joins TRBV6-5 to TRBJ1-1, with D unclear. V lost 7 bases and J 8 bases, leaving 17 bases between the germline ends. This CDR3 is 13 amino acids long. CDR1 is MNHEY and CDR2 is SVGAGI in the germline V gene. CDR3 loop: CASIEAGVPEAFF. CDR3 nucleotide sequence: TGTGCCAGCATCGAGGCCGGCGTCCCCGAAGCTTTCTTT.

For the CDR3, the DNA is TGTGCCAGCAGCTTAGAGGTAGCGGGCAGGGAGACCCAGTACTTC. Its translation: CASSLEVAGRETQYF. The gene calls are TRBV7-6 and TRBJ2-5, with 7 bases matching TRBD2. CDR3 length equals 15 residues. V lost 1 base and J lost 5; bases outside the gene matches: 7. Per the germline V gene, CDR1 is SGHVS and CDR2 is FNYEAQ.

The chain carries TRBV27 and TRBJ1-1, with a weak D call TRBD1 (5 bases). The V gene lost 2 bases and the J gene lost 4 bases, with 14 bases spanning the gap. The V gene's germline CDR1 is MNHEY and CDR2 SMNVEV (reference sequence). The CDR3 is 15 amino acids. CDR3 sequence reads: CASSLEAGWGTEAFF. CDR3 DNA sequence: TGTGCCAGCAGTTTAGAGGCAGGGTGGGGCACTGAAGCTTTCTTT.

This chain links TRBV2 with TRBJ1-4; TRBD1 matches 7 bases. The CDR3 extends over 14 amino acids. The germline V gene encodes CDR1 SNHLY and CDR2 FYNNEI. Unmatched junction bases numbered 3, after V lost 3 bases and J lost 5 bases. In DNA, the CDR3 is TGTGCCAGCAGTGAGGGCAGGGGGAATGAAAAACTGTTTTTT. Translation gives CASSEGRGNEKLFF. Using reference TRBV2 and TRBJ1-4 for the parts outside the CDR3, the full variable domain is EPEVTQTPSHQVTQMGQEVILRCVPISNHLYFYWYRQILGQKVEFLVSFYNNEISEKSEIFDDQFSVERPDGSNFTLKIRSTKLEDSAMYFCASSEGRGNEKLFFGSGTQLSVL.

This clone was seen only once. The chain combines TRBV4-3 with TRBJ1-4, with D unclear. V lost 4 bases and J 8 bases, leaving 17 bases between the germline ends. CDR1 and CDR2 from the germline V gene are LGHNA and YSLEER. The CDR3 loop spans 15 amino acids. DNA for the CDR3: TGCGCCAGCAGCCCCACGGCCTCCCGGTGGGAAAAACTGTTTTTT. This encodes CASSPTASRWEKLFF.

J is TRBJ1-6 and V is TRBV7-2; 7 bases fit TRBD1. CDR1 SGHTA and CDR2 FQGNSA come from the germline V gene. Unmatched junction bases numbered 6, after V lost 7 bases and J lost 0 bases. The CDR3 loop spans 16 amino acids. The CDR3 is CASTPTGNSYNSPLHF. The CDR3 bases are TGTGCCAGCACCCCGACAGGGAACTCCTATAATTCACCCCTCCACTTT.

This sequence joins TRBV28 and TRBJ2-5; 9 nucleotides agree with TRBD1. This CDR3 is built from 16 residues. Germline V lookup: CDR1 MDHEN, CDR2 SYDVKM. V lost 4 bases, J lost 2 bases, and 8 bases stayed unmatched. CDR3: CASSSSPGQGQETQYF. CDR3 nucleotides: TGTGCCAGCAGTTCATCTCCGGGACAGGGACAAGAGACCCAGTACTTC.

A few counts support this clone. The V call is TRBV29-1, the J call TRBJ1-1; 9 nucleotides agree with TRBD1. The V gene's germline CDR1 is SQVTM and CDR2 ANQGSEA. Unmatched junction bases numbered 7, after V lost 8 bases and J lost 0 bases. CDR3 length equals 14 residues. CDR3 protein: CSPRTGAMNTEAFF. CDR3 nucleotides: TGCAGCCCTCGGACAGGGGCCATGAACACTGAAGCTTTCTTT.

The chain carries TRBV18 and TRBJ2-3; 14 bases line up with TRBD2. This CDR3 region has 20 residues. Trimming at V came to 5 bases and at J to 4 bases, leaving 17 bases not matched to a gene. CDR1 is KGHSH and CDR2 is LQKENI in the germline V gene. CDR3 DNA sequence: TGTGCCAGCTCAGAACCTTTCCCCGGGACTAGCGGGAGTCCCGCAGATACGCAGTATTTT. It translates to CASSEPFPGTSGSPADTQYF.